This T cell receptor beta chain originates from a study of cytomegalovirus exposure and HLA in healthy donors (dated by TCRdb to about 2017). At the level of the whole study: According to a later analysis, the 100 to 150 validation repertoires were produced on the same platform as the 666 repertoires of the first cohort. The study aimed to test whether signatures of past pathogen exposure could be identified by cataloging public T cell receptors. A separate validation cohort of roughly 130 different subjects was used in addition to the roughly 670-subject first cohort. The study combined high-throughput TCR immunosequencing, statistical association of individual TCRs with disease status, and machine learning to predict cytomegalovirus infection status. The paper as a whole reports these results and caveats: The study listed around 160 TCR beta chains as associated with cytomegalovirus. Most TCR sequences were observed very rarely across donors, whereas some public TCRs were present in many individuals. A few of the identified cytomegalovirus-associated TCR beta chains were confirmed in vitro to be specific for cytomegalovirus antigens. The classifier was reported to diagnose cytomegalovirus status with high specificity and sensitivity in both the original and validation cohorts. Of the cluster scores, approximately 94% were above 0 in a later analysis, which found that TCRs clustered in the first cohort also tended to co-occur in the 95 to 150 validation repertoires. The authors suggested that the approach could potentially be generalized to other disease states and immunological phenotypes. The validation cohort had no HLA typing available for a later analysis, so co-occurrence within that cohort was assessed over all 130 or so repertoires.

Library generation was performed with the immunoSEQ multiplex PCR assay. The original methods were these. To diagnose cytomegalovirus status from the catalog of TCR beta chain sequences, a statistical classification framework was built. TCRdb stores this immuneACCESS table with in-frame sequences only. Part of the clones is absent; in the studies checked, under half of the shortfall reflects unresolved V genes, and no reason is known for the rest. V, J and clone size are taken as reported in that table, and D and trimming were inferred from the DNA itself. Within this sample are approximately 260,000 clones, with about 86% of them counted one time only. The ten largest clones add up to more than 0.8% of the sample. Comments on this clone: Its antigen is currently not known. No clone much larger than this one lies a single base away; base qualities are absent.

Donors formed part of the validation cohort, which comprised over a hundred subjects and was distinct from the first cohort of fewer than 750 subjects. Measured from the cysteine to the phenylalanine, the CDR3 is 18 residues long. Of all the DNA, just the CDR3 is kept, 54 bases in frame from base 1. For CDR1 and CDR2, the germline V gene (reference sequence) lists SGHNT and YYREEE. The junction carries 13 bases between V and J, which are trimmed by 0 bases and 0 bases respectively. The receptor's source is a woman between 18 and 29 years old in good health and CMV-seronegative. The sequence joins TRBV5-4 to TRBJ2-6; tentative D gene TRBD2, with 5 bases matching. Material: PBMCs. The DNA reads TGTGCCAGCAGCTTGGGCGGGCCATCGAGCTCTGGGGCCAACGTCCTGACTTTC. Translated, it gives CASSLGGPSSSGANVLTF.